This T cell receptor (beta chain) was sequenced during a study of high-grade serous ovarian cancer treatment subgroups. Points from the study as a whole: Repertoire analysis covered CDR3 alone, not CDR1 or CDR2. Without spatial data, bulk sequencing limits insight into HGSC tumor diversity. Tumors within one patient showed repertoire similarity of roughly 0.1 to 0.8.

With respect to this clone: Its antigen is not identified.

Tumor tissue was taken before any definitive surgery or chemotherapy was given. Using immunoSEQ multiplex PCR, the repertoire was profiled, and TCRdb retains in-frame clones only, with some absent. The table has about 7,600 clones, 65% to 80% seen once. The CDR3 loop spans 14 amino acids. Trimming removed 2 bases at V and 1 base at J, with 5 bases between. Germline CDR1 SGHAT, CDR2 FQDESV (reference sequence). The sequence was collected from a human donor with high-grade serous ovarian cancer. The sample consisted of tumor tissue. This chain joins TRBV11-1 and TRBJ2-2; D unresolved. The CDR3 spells CASSLLGNTGELFF. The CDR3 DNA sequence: TGTGCCAGCAGCTTATTGGGGAACACCGGGGAGCTGTTTTTT.